This T cell receptor (beta chain) was obtained from a study of shared clonotypes between healthy human individuals. Across the study: CD4 naive and CD4 memory each took three plates per donor, while CD8 naive took two and CD8 memory one.

Study-wide findings and caveats: Relative to clonotypes present in all four donors, those not shared had lower generation probabilities.

A note on this clone: Its cognate antigen is unknown.

Clones were sequenced by immunoSEQ multiplex PCR, and TCRdb holds only the in-frame ones, with some missing. Of about 2.3 million clones in the sample, less than 95% are singletons; the top ten hold 0.37%. Germline assignment: CDR1 SGHAT and CDR2 FQNNGV. V dropped 5 bases and J dropped 0; count of bases not matched to a gene: 7. This CDR3 is 16 amino acids long. The chain joins TRBV11-2 to TRBJ2-3, with TRBD2 matching 8 bases. Sequencing was performed on naive CD4+ T cells from PBMCs. This sample's subset: CD45RA+ positively selected. The receptor comes from a man younger than 35 in good health. Some clones in this sample may be carry-over from other donors' samples. CDR3 loop: CASSARSGISTDTQYF. Here the CDR3 DNA reads TGTGCCAGCAGCGCCCGTAGCGGGATTAGCACAGATACGCAGTATTTT.